The T cell receptor beta chain under discussion was sequenced for a study of control samples from healthy donors and cancer patients (dated by TCRdb to about 2020). V is clipped by 1 base and J by 7 bases, and the sequence between their germline boundaries is 8 bases long. Based on the germline V gene (reference sequence), the CDR1 and CDR2 sequences are SEHNR and FQNEAQ. The CDR3 covers 14 residues, taking in both the cysteine and the phenylalanine. Of all the DNA, just the CDR3 is kept, 42 bases in frame from base 1. The library was prepared using the immunoSEQ multiplex PCR assay. The source is immuneACCESS, and TCRdb retained only in-frame sequences with V and J called. Part of the clones is not carried over; for the studies checked, unresolved V genes explain less than half of this, and the remainder is unexplained. This sample holds 45,000 or so clones; around 87% were observed only once. 9.5% to 13% of the sample goes to the ten largest clones.

As for this clone: There is no known antigen for this receptor. The sample holds no much larger clone one base away, and base qualities are not on file.

The chain couples TRBV7-9 to TRBJ1-6; no D gene is confidently identified. The source of this sequence is a woman aged 60-75 years with lung cancer. The sample consisted of PBMCs. The CDR3 here reads CASSLVRENSPLHF. The nucleotide sequence is given as TGTGCCAGCAGCTTAGTGCGGGAGAATTCACCCCTCCACTTT.